The entry below describes one TCR beta chain. The antigen remains unidentified. The data were taken from a study of graft-versus-host responses after intestinal transplantation. Study-wide background: Recipients obtained multivisceral, liver-intestinal, or isolated intestinal transplants.

Broader study findings: Present in recipient marrow, GvH clones included some that appeared first in ileum or blood.

Germline CDR1 and CDR2: LNHDA and SQIVND (reference sequence). The CDR3 totals 13 residues. V was clipped by 6 bases and J by 8 bases; unmatched bases: 2. The method was immunoSEQ multiplex PCR; TCRdb's version includes in-frame clones alone and lacks a portion of them. The sample consists of tens of thousands of clones, more than 90% of them appearing once. This chain joins TRBV19 and TRBJ2-1, with 12 positions matching TRBD1. The receptor was isolated from a human donor who was the organ donor for an intestinal transplant. The input for sequencing was unstimulated CD8+ T cells sorted from spleen or lymph node cells, taken before transplant. The CDR3 DNA is TGTGCCAGTAGCGGGACAGGGGGCCATGAGCAGTTCTTC. As protein: CASSGTGGHEQFF.